These 17 T cell receptor beta chains came from one sample sequenced in a study of T cells in Graves' hyperthyroidism and ophthalmopathy (dated by TCRdb to between 2018 and 2020). The receptor library was made with multiplex PCR. Sequencing relied on an Illumina HiSeq 2000. The TCR beta CDR3 regions were amplified from the RNA transcripts. The first round of RT-PCR for the TCR CDR3 was performed with the HTBI primer set and the Qiagen OneStep RT-PCR kit. TCRdb passed the public sequencing reads through fastp at Q25 and MiXCR, retaining productive beta sequences. Records with the same CDR3 protein are collapsed into one entry carrying the most frequent genes and DNA. Counted in this sample were some 440,000 distinct CDR3 sequences; more than 15% of them appeared once. Clones ranked in the top ten supply roughly 13% of the sample. Sequenced sample: blood. The receptor source for this set is a woman aged 18-29 years with Graves' hyperthyroidism.

This clonotype has just a few counts. This chain joins TRBV12-3 or TRBV12-4 and TRBJ2-5; the D is unclear. The CDR3 contains 12 residues. V was shortened by 11 bases and J by 5 bases, with 15 bases between the two germline ends. This chain's CDR3 is CAGTRALETQYF. The CDR3 bases are TGTGCCGGCACCAGAGCTCTGGAGACCCAGTACTTC.

V gene TRBV7-9 combines with J gene TRBJ2-7, with 10 bases lining up with TRBD1. There are 14 residues in the CDR3. The germline gives CDR1 SEHNR, CDR2 FQNEAQ (reference sequence). The ends lost 8 bases at V and 3 bases at J; junction bases unmatched: 7. The DNA of the CDR3 is TGTGCCAGCCACGGGACAGGGGTTTACTACGAGCAGTACTTC. Translated: CASHGTGVYYEQYF.

This clonotype was counted a few times. The chain couples TRBV19 to TRBJ1-5; 7 bases map to TRBD1. The junction had 5 bases not matched to a gene; V was cut back by 3 bases and J by 6 bases. The CDR3 has 14 amino acids. Germline V gives CDR1 LNHDA, CDR2 SQIVND (reference sequence). The CDR3 protein is CASSISGGAQPQHF. Here the CDR3 DNA reads TGTGCCAGTAGTATCTCAGGGGGTGCTCAGCCCCAGCATTTT. The entire variable domain, with the rest obtained from reference TRBV19 and TRBJ1-5, is as follows: DGGITQSPKYLFRKEGQNVTLSCEQNLNHDAMYWYRQDPGQGLRLIYYSQIVNDFQKGDIAEGYSVSREKKESFPLTVTSAQKNPTAFYLCASSISGGAQPQHFGDGTRLSIL.

This clonotype was detected ten times or more. This chain connects TRBV7-9 to TRBJ2-5; D possibly corresponds to TRBD1 (5 bases). Per germline, CDR1 SEHNR and CDR2 FQNEAQ (reference sequence). CDR3 length: 13 amino acids. V lost 4 bases and J lost 5, with 11 bases in between. This chain's CDR3 is CASSSRVHETQYF. The DNA for the CDR3 is TGTGCCAGCAGCTCCAGGGTCCACGAGACCCAGTACTTC.

The J gene is TRBJ1-6, the V gene TRBV4-1, with D perhaps matching TRBD1 (5 bases). Germline assignment: CDR1 MGHRA and CDR2 YSYEKL. This CDR3 spans 17 amino acids. Trimming removed 1 base at V and 7 bases at J, with 17 bases between. CDR3 nucleotide sequence: TGCGCCAGCAGCCAAGTATACAACTATGAGGGGAATTCACCCCTCCACTTT. Protein sequence: CASSQVYNYEGNSPLHF.

This clonotype was counted at least ten times. J is TRBJ1-1 and V is TRBV12-3 or TRBV12-4; D not resolved. Trimming took off 5 bases at V and 8 bases at J, with 15 bases between the two ends. The length of the CDR3 is 13 residues. CDR3 residues: CASSPARRFEAFF. The CDR3 DNA sequence: TGTGCCAGCAGTCCTGCTAGGCGTTTCGAAGCTTTCTTT.

This clonotype was seen at least ten times. The chain links TRBV11-1 to TRBJ1-1; TRBD1 aligns across 8 bases. The CDR3 is 15 amino acids. Trimming cost V 4 bases and J 2 bases; bases outside gene matches: 6. Germline V gene data show CDR1 as SGHAT and CDR2 as FQDESV (reference sequence). In nucleotides, the CDR3 is TGTGCCAGCAGCTCGCTCCAGGGGGCTAACACTGAAGCTTTCTTT. Its translation is CASSSLQGANTEAFF.

V gene TRBV9 combines with J gene TRBJ2-5; 7 bases align to TRBD2. The CDR3 totals 15 residues. V lost 7 bases and J lost 4; bases outside the gene matches: 13. Germline V gene sequence: CDR1 SGDLS, CDR2 YYNGEE. In nucleotides, the CDR3 is TGTGCCAGCCGGCTGGGGGGAGGGCCAGGAGAGACCCAGTACTTC. This gives the protein CASRLGGGPGETQYF.

This chain connects TRBV20-1 to TRBJ2-5; 10 nucleotides align to TRBD1. With V trimmed by 5 bases and J by 4 bases, 7 bases remained unmatched. The CDR3 length is 14 residues. CDR1 and CDR2 from the germline V gene are DFQATT and SNEGSKA (reference sequence). The CDR3 loop reads CSAQDRGEGETQYF. For the CDR3, the DNA is TGCAGTGCTCAGGACAGGGGGGAAGGAGAGACCCAGTACTTC.

Many counts were recorded for this clonotype. The CDR3 region is CASSFDTGTQYF. CDR3 sequence (DNA): TGTGCCAGCAGCTTTGATACGGGGACCCAGTACTTC. The chain combines TRBV7-8 with TRBJ2-5; D unresolved. The CDR3 runs to 12 residues. V was trimmed by 3 bases and J by 7 bases, leaving 9 bases between them. Germline assignment: CDR1 SGHVS and CDR2 FQNEAQ.

Note on this clonotype: Sequence at one end of the junction differs from germline and may be a read error. The V gene is TRBV5-8, the J gene TRBJ2-5; D is perhaps TRBD2 (5 bases). Germline assignment: CDR1 SGHTS and CDR2 YDEGEE. The CDR3 is 15 residues long. The CDR3 loop is CASSLTRVPWEIQYF. CDR3 nucleotides: TGTGCCAGCAGCTTGACCCGGGTACCGTGGGAGATCCAGTACTTC.

There are a few counts of this clonotype. CDR3 sequence: CASRGRQANYGYTF. In nucleotides, the CDR3 is TGTGCCAGCAGGGGAAGACAGGCTAACTATGGCTACACCTTC. V is TRBV27 and J is TRBJ1-2, with D maybe TRBD1 (6 bases). The V end was cut by 6 bases, the J end by 0 bases, with 11 bases between. The CDR3 has 14 amino acids. Germline CDR1 and CDR2: MNHEY and SMNVEV (reference sequence).

The CDR3 spells CASSGIQQSGANVLTF. Written as DNA, the CDR3 is TGTGCCAGCAGCGGAATACAGCAATCTGGGGCCAACGTCCTGACTTTC. This rearrangement joins TRBV5-8 to TRBJ2-6, with unresolved D. V shed 4 bases and J shed 1 base, with 12 bases lying between them. Germline CDR1 is SGHTS and CDR2 is YDEGEE. The CDR3 consists of 16 residues.

V and J are TRBV29-1 and TRBJ2-2; no clear D gene. The V gene lost 6 bases and the J gene lost 0 bases, with 5 bases spanning the gap. Germline V lookup: CDR1 SQVTM, CDR2 ANQGSEA. This CDR3 is 12 amino acids long. The DNA for the CDR3 is TGCAGCGTGAATGCGAACACCGGGGAGCTGTTTTTT. It codes for CSVNANTGELFF.

The table lists this clonotype with many counts. The V call is TRBV28, the J call TRBJ2-4; D may be TRBD1 (7 bases). The CDR3 length is 19 residues. The germline V gene encodes CDR1 MDHEN and CDR2 SYDVKM. V was pared by 3 bases and J by 0 bases, with 21 bases between. The CDR3 loop is CASSFRGRGDSLAKNIQYF. CDR3 in DNA: TGTGCCAGCAGTTTTCGCGGCAGGGGGGATTCTTTAGCCAAAAACATTCAGTACTTC.

In its sample, this clonotype was seen many times. CDR3 sequence: CASSPGLAGRTYNEQFF. The CDR3 nucleotides read TGTGCCAGCAGCCCTGGACTAGCGGGGCGGACCTACAATGAGCAGTTCTTC. This chain uses TRBV12-3 or TRBV12-4 with TRBJ2-1; 12 bases fit TRBD2. V was clipped by 6 bases and J by 2 bases; unmatched bases: 8. CDR3 size: 17 residues.

Notes on this clonotype: This may be a read error, as it is one base from a much larger clone. The chain recombines TRBV10-3 with TRBJ2-7; 8 bases line up with TRBD1. CDR1 ENHRY and CDR2 SYGVKD come from the germline V gene. This CDR3 is built from 13 residues. The V and J ends lost 11 bases and 2 bases, in that order; junction bases with no gene match: 8. CDR3 region: CAGRLTGAYEQYF. CDR3 in DNA: TGTGCCGGTCGTCTGACAGGGGCCTACGAGCAGTACTTC.